The rows below give T cell receptor beta chains drawn from one sample of a study of human T cells and chemical hapten exposure. TCRdb ran MiXCR on the RACE reads and lists one entry per CDR3 protein. The sample contains about 47,000 distinct CDR3 sequences, 3% to 4.5% of which appear only once. What was sequenced was whole blood. These receptors all stem from a human donor in good health. Some clones in this sample may be carry-over from other donors' samples. CDR3s include the opening cysteine and the closing phenylalanine or tryptophan. A D gene is named only where the DNA matches it firmly. The size of a clone is reported for some rows only, either as once, few or many, or as a class for expanded clones.

D gene	clone size	V gene	J gene	CDR3 protein	CDR3 DNA
NA	many	TRBV29-1	TRBJ2-2	CSFSRGQVNTGELFF	TGCAGCTTCTCGCGAGGGCAGGTGAACACCGGGGAGCTGTTTTTT
NA	many	TRBV6-5	TRBJ2-1	CASSYRTSPNEQFF	TGTGCCAGCAGTTACCGAACTAGCCCCAATGAGCAGTTCTTC
TRBD2	few	TRBV5-6	TRBJ2-7	CASSPRAGGGEQYF	TGTGCCAGCAGCCCGCGGGCGGGAGGCGGCGAGCAGTACTTC
TRBD1	many	TRBV3-1	TRBJ2-7	CASSPGTGKREQYF	TGTGCCAGCAGCCCTGGGACAGGGAAGAGGGAGCAGTACTTC
NA	NA	TRBV2	TRBJ2-3	CASSPAPQTDTQYF	TGTGCCAGCAGCCCCGCTCCCCAAACAGATACGCAGTATTTT
NA	many	TRBV20-1	TRBJ2-7	CSAIRGGLAQYF	TGCAGTGCCATTAGAGGGGGTTTGGCGCAGTACTTC
TRBD1	many	TRBV4-1	TRBJ1-5	CASSRETGGGQPQHF	TGCGCCAGCAGCCGAGAGACAGGGGGCGGTCAGCCCCAGCATTTT
TRBD2	many	TRBV6-5	TRBJ2-1	CASSYIAGQRGGINEQFF	TGTGCCAGCAGTTACATTGCCGGCCAGCGGGGGGGAATCAATGAGCAGTTCTTC
TRBD1	NA	TRBV7-9	TRBJ1-4	CASSFPLTGGEKLFF	TGTGCCAGCAGCTTCCCCCTGACAGGGGGTGAAAAACTGTTTTTT
NA	many	TRBV7-6	TRBJ2-7	CASSLLPASSYEQYF	TGTGCCAGCAGCTTACTCCCAGCCAGCTCCTACGAGCAGTACTTC
TRBD2	NA	TRBV12-3/TRBV12-4	TRBJ2-3	CASSFEREGIADTQYF	TGTGCCAGCAGTTTTGAGCGGGAGGGGATAGCGGATACGCAGTATTTT
NA	many	TRBV15	TRBJ2-5	CATSRDLPSGIETQYF	TGTGCCACCAGCAGAGATCTCCCCTCAGGGATAGAGACCCAGTACTTC
TRBD2	many	TRBV28	TRBJ2-1	CASRGGRFHNEQFF	TGTGCCAGCCGGGGCGGGAGATTCCACAATGAGCAGTTCTTC
NA	many	TRBV12-3/TRBV12-4	TRBJ2-3	CASSFAATVTSTDTQYF	TGTGCCAGCAGTTTCGCGGCAACTGTCACTAGCACAGATACGCAGTATTTT
NA	few	TRBV28	TRBJ2-6	CASSLGTAFSGANVLTF	TGTGCCAGCAGTTTGGGGACCGCTTTTTCTGGGGCCAACGTCCTGACTTTC
NA	many	TRBV20-1	TRBJ2-5	CSARDRGPIGEETQYF	TGCAGTGCTAGAGATCGGGGCCCCATCGGGGAAGAGACCCAGTACTTC
TRBD1	many	TRBV28	TRBJ2-6	CASSYPGQESSGANVLTF	TGTGCCAGCAGTTATCCGGGACAGGAAAGCTCTGGGGCCAACGTCCTGACTTTC
TRBD2	many	TRBV5-1	TRBJ2-1	CASRLAGGTYNEQFF	TGCGCCAGCAGATTAGCGGGAGGAACCTACAATGAGCAGTTCTTC
TRBD2	few	TRBV20-1	TRBJ2-1	CSAYGTAGLAAYNEQFF	TGCAGTGCATACGGGACAGCAGGACTAGCGGCATACAATGAGCAGTTCTTC
NA	few	TRBV30	TRBJ2-1	CAQGDLGQFF	TGTGCCCAGGGAGATTTAGGGCAGTTCTTC
NA	many	TRBV6-1	TRBJ1-1	CASSTNRGYTEAFF	TGTGCCAGCAGTACTAATCGGGGCTACACTGAAGCTTTCTTT
NA	many	TRBV12-3/TRBV12-4	TRBJ2-1	CASSFSIHEYEQFF	TGTGCCAGCAGTTTTAGCATTCACGAATATGAGCAGTTCTTC
TRBD1	few	TRBV12-3/TRBV12-4	TRBJ2-5	CASSDRDETQYF	TGTGCCAGCAGTGACAGGGATGAGACCCAGTACTTC
TRBD2	many	TRBV20-1	TRBJ2-7	CSASGTSGKGYEQYF	TGCAGTGCGTCCGGGACTAGCGGGAAGGGCTACGAGCAGTACTTC
TRBD1	many	TRBV28	TRBJ1-5	CASSFQDRSRGQPQHF	TGTGCCAGCAGTTTCCAGGACAGGTCAAGGGGTCAGCCCCAGCATTTT
NA	few	TRBV20-1	TRBJ2-7	CSARDIREQYF	TGCAGTGCTAGAGATATACGTGAGCAGTACTTC
NA	few	TRBV12-3/TRBV12-4	TRBJ1-1	CASSSSVTEAFF	TGTGCCAGCAGCTCGTCCGTCACTGAAGCTTTCTTT
NA	many	TRBV12-3/TRBV12-4	TRBJ2-2	CASTPWPGTANTGELFF	TGTGCCAGCACCCCATGGCCTGGGACGGCGAACACCGGGGAGCTGTTTTTT
TRBD1	medium-sized	TRBV27	TRBJ2-7	CASSNSDRVDYEQYF	TGTGCCAGCAGTAACTCCGACAGGGTTGACTACGAGCAGTACTTC
NA	NA	TRBV28	TRBJ1-4	CASSLTPEGEKLFF	TGTGCCAGCAGTCTGACCCCCGAGGGTGAAAAACTGTTTTTT
NA	many	TRBV6-1	TRBJ2-5	CASSLTREETQYF	TGTGCCAGCAGTCTGACTAGAGAAGAGACCCAGTACTTC
NA	many	TRBV2	TRBJ1-2	CASSEGVYGYTF	TGTGCCAGCAGTGAAGGTGTCTATGGCTACACCTTC
TRBD2	many	TRBV20-1	TRBJ2-1	CSARDPSGLSYNEQFF	TGCAGTGCTAGGGACCCTAGCGGGCTTTCCTACAATGAGCAGTTCTTC
NA	many	TRBV3-1	TRBJ1-2	CASSQRTVYYGYTF	TGTGCCAGCAGCCAGAGGACAGTTTACTATGGCTACACCTTC
NA	NA	TRBV28	TRBJ2-3	CASGAVSGDTQYF	TGTGCCAGCGGGGCAGTGAGCGGGGATACGCAGTATTTT
NA	NA	TRBV30	TRBJ1-1	CAWSDYRENAEAFF	TGTGCCTGGAGTGACTACAGGGAGAACGCTGAAGCTTTCTTT
NA	NA	TRBV11-3	TRBJ1-4	CASSTMRGIREKLFF	TGTGCCAGCAGCACGATGAGGGGGATTAGAGAAAAACTGTTTTTT
NA	many	TRBV12-3/TRBV12-4	TRBJ2-3	CASSHFPGAQYF	TGTGCCAGCAGTCATTTTCCCGGGGCGCAGTATTTT
NA	many	TRBV12-3/TRBV12-4	TRBJ1-5	CASRGPGNQPQHF	TGTGCCAGCAGGGGCCCGGGAAATCAGCCCCAGCATTTT
NA	few	TRBV28	TRBJ2-7	CVSSGGLTGTYEQYF	TGTGTCAGCAGTGGGGGACTGACGGGTACCTACGAGCAGTACTTC
TRBD2	few	TRBV3-1	TRBJ2-7	CASSRREAYEQYF	TGTGCCAGCAGCCGTCGGGAGGCCTACGAGCAGTACTTC
TRBD2	few	TRBV5-6	TRBJ2-3	CASSLLDSGRRRTDTQYF	TGTGCCAGCAGCTTGCTGGATAGCGGGAGGAGGCGCACAGATACGCAGTATTTT
NA	many	TRBV28	TRBJ2-7	CASSLGPTDSYEQYF	TGTGCCAGCAGTTTAGGACCCACCGATTCCTACGAGCAGTACTTC
NA	many	TRBV9	TRBJ1-3	CASSKGMAPQDTIYF	TGTGCCAGCAGCAAAGGAATGGCGCCCCAGGACACCATATATTTT
TRBD1	NA	TRBV15	TRBJ2-2	CATSRGQGYTGELFF	TGTGCCACCAGCAGAGGACAGGGGTACACCGGGGAGCTGTTTTTT
TRBD2	many	TRBV27	TRBJ2-1	CASSLALAASYNEQFF	TGTGCCAGCAGTTTAGCCCTAGCGGCCTCCTACAATGAGCAGTTCTTC
NA	few	TRBV6-2/TRBV6-3	TRBJ1-4	CASSDPNEKLFF	TGTGCCAGCAGTGACCCTAATGAAAAACTGTTTTTT
NA	many	TRBV7-8	TRBJ2-1	CASSQGHPEGEQFF	TGTGCCAGCAGCCAGGGACACCCCGAGGGTGAGCAGTTCTTC
NA	many	TRBV10-2	TRBJ2-3	CASSERRDTDTQYF	TGCGCCAGCAGTGAGAGGCGGGACACAGATACGCAGTATTTT
NA	NA	TRBV12-3/TRBV12-4	TRBJ2-3	CASQTNPTDTQYF	TGTGCCAGCCAAACAAATCCCACAGATACGCAGTATTTT
NA	many	TRBV29-1	TRBJ1-2	CSVPDGNYGYTF	TGCAGCGTCCCCGACGGGAACTATGGCTACACCTTC
NA	many	TRBV4-1	TRBJ2-1	CASSQGGEQFF	TGCGCCAGCAGCCAAGGAGGCGAGCAGTTCTTC
TRBD2	many	TRBV24-1	TRBJ2-3	CATSETGGLAGQDTQYF	TGTGCCACCAGTGAGACCGGAGGACTAGCGGGGCAAGATACGCAGTATTTT
NA	few	TRBV10-3	TRBJ1-2	CAISEAGHDGYTF	TGTGCCATCAGTGAGGCGGGGCACGATGGCTACACCTTC
NA	NA	TRBV7-9	TRBJ2-1	CASSLDWNEQFF	TGTGCCAGCAGCTTAGATTGGAATGAGCAGTTCTTC